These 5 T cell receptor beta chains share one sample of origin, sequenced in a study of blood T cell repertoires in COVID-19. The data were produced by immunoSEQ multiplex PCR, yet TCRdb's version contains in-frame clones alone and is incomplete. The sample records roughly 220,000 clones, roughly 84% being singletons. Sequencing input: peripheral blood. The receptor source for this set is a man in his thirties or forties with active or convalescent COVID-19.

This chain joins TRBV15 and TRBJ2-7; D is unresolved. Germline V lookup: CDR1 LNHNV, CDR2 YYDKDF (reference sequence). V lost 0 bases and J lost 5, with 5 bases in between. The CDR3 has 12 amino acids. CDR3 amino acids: CATSRDRDEQYF. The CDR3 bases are TGTGCCACCAGCAGAGACCGGGACGAGCAGTACTTC.

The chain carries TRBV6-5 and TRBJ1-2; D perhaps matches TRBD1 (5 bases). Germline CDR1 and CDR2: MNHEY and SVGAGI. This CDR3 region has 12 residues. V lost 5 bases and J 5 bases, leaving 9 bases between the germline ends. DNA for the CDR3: TGTGCCAGCAGTCAGGGTCGGTATGGCTACACCTTC. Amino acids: CASSQGRYGYTF.

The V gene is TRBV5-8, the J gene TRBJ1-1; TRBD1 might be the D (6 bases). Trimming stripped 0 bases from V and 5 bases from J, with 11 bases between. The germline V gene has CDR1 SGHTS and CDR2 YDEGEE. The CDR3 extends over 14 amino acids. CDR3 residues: CASSLARGRTEAFF. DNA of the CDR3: TGTGCCAGCAGCTTGGCCAGGGGTCGGACTGAAGCTTTCTTT.

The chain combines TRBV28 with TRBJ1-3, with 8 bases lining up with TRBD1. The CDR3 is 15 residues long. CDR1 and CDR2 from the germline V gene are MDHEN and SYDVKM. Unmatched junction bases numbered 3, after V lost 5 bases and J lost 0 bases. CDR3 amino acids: CASSTGGASGNTIYF. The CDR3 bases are TGTGCCAGCAGTACAGGGGGGGCCTCTGGAAACACCATATATTTT.

The CDR3 here is CASSVGGGAAYEQYF. CDR3 DNA sequence: TGTGCCAGCAGCGTAGGTGGAGGGGCGGCCTACGAGCAGTACTTC. The rearrangement uses TRBV9 and TRBJ2-7; the D gene is possibly TRBD2 (6 bases). V lost 0 bases to trimming and J lost 2 bases, with 12 bases between them. CDR1 SGDLS and CDR2 YYNGEE come from the germline V gene. This CDR3 has 15 amino acids.